These T cell receptor beta chains were read from a single sample in a study of blood T cell repertoires in COVID-19. Only in-frame clones appear in the TCRdb table, and some are missing; sequencing was by immunoSEQ multiplex PCR. The table includes fewer than 250,000 clones, 76% detected once. What was sequenced was PBMCs or T cells enriched from blood (not recorded which). The receptor source for this set is a woman in her fifties or sixties with acute COVID-19. The CDR3 runs from the conserved cysteine through the conserved F or W. Each record gives: V gene, J gene, D gene, clone size, CDR3 protein, CDR3 DNA. D genes are given only for firm matches. Some rows have no size entry. The others give once, few or many, or a class for an expanded clone.

v_call: TRBV28
j_call: TRBJ1-1
d_call: TRBD1
clone_size: -
cdr3_aa: CASSPPRDREAFF
cdr3_nt: TGTGCCAGCAGTCCCCCCCGGGACAGGGAGGCTTTCTTT

v_call: TRBV29-1
j_call: TRBJ1-2
d_call: -
clone_size: -
cdr3_aa: CSSPREGYGYTF
cdr3_nt: TGCAGCTCCCCCAGGGAGGGGTATGGCTACACCTTC

v_call: TRBV19
j_call: TRBJ1-2
d_call: TRBD1
clone_size: -
cdr3_aa: CASSDRDYGYTF
cdr3_nt: TGTGCCAGTAGCGACAGGGACTATGGCTACACCTTC

v_call: TRBV7-2
j_call: TRBJ1-2
d_call: TRBD1
clone_size: few
cdr3_aa: CASSLGTGGYGYTF
cdr3_nt: TGTGCCAGCAGCTTAGGGACAGGAGGGTATGGCTACACCTTC

v_call: TRBV29-1
j_call: TRBJ2-1
d_call: TRBD2
clone_size: -
cdr3_aa: CSVESGGRNEQFF
cdr3_nt: TGCAGCGTTGAAAGCGGGGGGCGCAATGAGCAGTTCTTC

v_call: TRBV13
j_call: TRBJ1-1
d_call: -
clone_size: -
cdr3_aa: CASSLGQGMNTEAFF
cdr3_nt: TGTGCCAGCAGCTTGGGTCAGGGAATGAACACTGAAGCTTTCTTT

v_call: TRBV3-1/TRBV3-2
j_call: TRBJ1-6
d_call: TRBD1
clone_size: -
cdr3_aa: CASSQGTGRNSPLHF
cdr3_nt: TGTGCCAGCAGCCAGGGGACAGGGAGGAATTCACCCCTCCACTTT

v_call: TRBV28
j_call: TRBJ1-1
d_call: TRBD1
clone_size: -
cdr3_aa: CASSPPGQMNTEAFF
cdr3_nt: TGTGCCAGCAGCCCTCCGGGACAGATGAACACTGAAGCTTTCTTT

v_call: TRBV6-5
j_call: TRBJ1-6
d_call: -
clone_size: -
cdr3_aa: CASTPSGARNSPLHF
cdr3_nt: TGTGCCAGCACCCCTTCAGGGGCACGGAATTCACCCCTCCACTTT

v_call: TRBV6-2/TRBV6-3
j_call: TRBJ1-4
d_call: -
clone_size: once
cdr3_aa: CASSRYRRAGASVTNEKLFF
cdr3_nt: TGTGCCAGCAGCCGTTACCGCCGGGCGGGGGCGTCGGTAACTAATGAAAAACTGTTTTTT

v_call: TRBV5-1
j_call: TRBJ1-6
d_call: -
clone_size: -
cdr3_aa: CASSPQGNYNSPLHF
cdr3_nt: TGCGCCAGCAGCCCACAGGGAAACTATAATTCACCCCTCCACTTT

v_call: TRBV27
j_call: TRBJ2-3
d_call: TRBD2
clone_size: -
cdr3_aa: CASSTRTTSSSTDTQYF
cdr3_nt: TGTGCCAGCAGCACACGGACGACTAGCTCAAGCACAGATACGCAGTATTTT

v_call: TRBV7-2
j_call: TRBJ1-5
d_call: -
clone_size: -
cdr3_aa: CASSTAGGDSNQPQHF
cdr3_nt: TGTGCCAGCAGCACCGCGGGGGGGGATAGCAATCAGCCCCAGCATTTT

v_call: TRBV2
j_call: TRBJ1-2
d_call: -
clone_size: -
cdr3_aa: CASTEGRELNYGYTF
cdr3_nt: TGTGCCAGCACCGAGGGGCGGGAACTCAACTATGGCTACACCTTC

v_call: TRBV5-1
j_call: TRBJ2-3
d_call: -
clone_size: -
cdr3_aa: CASSLDPQQGPDTQYF
cdr3_nt: TGCGCCAGCAGCTTGGATCCACAACAGGGTCCAGATACGCAGTATTTT

v_call: TRBV27
j_call: TRBJ2-3
d_call: -
clone_size: -
cdr3_aa: CASSPGVETQYF
cdr3_nt: TGTGCCAGCAGTCCGGGTGTGGAAACGCAGTATTTT

v_call: TRBV9
j_call: TRBJ2-1
d_call: -
clone_size: -
cdr3_aa: CASSTTSWGGDEQFF
cdr3_nt: TGTGCCAGCAGCACGACTAGTTGGGGTGGAGATGAGCAGTTCTTC

v_call: TRBV6-2/TRBV6-3
j_call: TRBJ2-3
d_call: -
clone_size: -
cdr3_aa: CASSFGYGGLSTDTQYF
cdr3_nt: TGTGCCAGCAGTTTTGGGTATGGGGGACTCAGCACAGATACGCAGTATTTT

v_call: TRBV7-2
j_call: TRBJ1-5
d_call: -
clone_size: -
cdr3_aa: CASSSGMGSGQPQHF
cdr3_nt: TGTGCCAGCAGCTCCGGGATGGGGAGCGGTCAGCCCCAGCATTTT

v_call: TRBV27
j_call: TRBJ1-4
d_call: -
clone_size: -
cdr3_aa: CASSLRDRTNEKLFF
cdr3_nt: TGTGCCAGCAGTTTAAGAGACAGAACTAATGAAAAACTGTTTTTT

v_call: TRBV7-2
j_call: TRBJ2-1
d_call: -
clone_size: -
cdr3_aa: CASSLIYEQFF
cdr3_nt: TGTGCCAGCAGCTTAATCTATGAGCAGTTCTTC

v_call: TRBV28
j_call: TRBJ2-3
d_call: TRBD2
clone_size: -
cdr3_aa: CASSLRLAGSDTQYF
cdr3_nt: TGTGCCAGCAGTTTACGGCTAGCGGGATCAGATACGCAGTATTTT

v_call: TRBV24-1
j_call: TRBJ1-1
d_call: -
clone_size: -
cdr3_aa: CATSDRSLRGAFF
cdr3_nt: TGTGCCACCAGTGACCGGTCCTTGAGAGGAGCTTTCTTT

v_call: TRBV7-9
j_call: TRBJ1-1
d_call: -
clone_size: -
cdr3_aa: CASSLVRGWGAFF
cdr3_nt: TGTGCCAGCAGCTTAGTGCGGGGATGGGGAGCTTTCTTT

v_call: TRBV7-9
j_call: TRBJ1-6
d_call: -
clone_size: -
cdr3_aa: CASSDMTVNSPLHF
cdr3_nt: TGTGCCAGCAGCGACATGACCGTTAATTCACCCCTCCACTTT

v_call: TRBV7-3
j_call: TRBJ1-5
d_call: -
clone_size: -
cdr3_aa: CASSPGGDQPQHF
cdr3_nt: TGTGCCAGCAGCCCTGGGGGGGATCAGCCCCAGCATTTT

v_call: TRBV6-6
j_call: TRBJ1-3
d_call: -
clone_size: -
cdr3_aa: CASSGTNGGNTIYF
cdr3_nt: TGTGCCAGCAGCGGGACAAACGGCGGAAACACCATATATTTT

v_call: TRBV27
j_call: TRBJ1-4
d_call: TRBD1
clone_size: once
cdr3_aa: CASRPTGKEKLFF
cdr3_nt: TGTGCCAGCAGACCGACAGGGAAAGAAAAACTGTTTTTT

v_call: TRBV11-2
j_call: TRBJ2-1
d_call: -
clone_size: -
cdr3_aa: CASSFASNEQFF
cdr3_nt: TGTGCCAGCAGCTTTGCGAGCAATGAGCAGTTCTTC